A single T cell receptor (beta chain) is shown here with its context. The table came from immunoSEQ multiplex PCR; TCRdb's copy has only in-frame clones and leaves some out. The sample lists around 27,000 clones; roughly four fifths were seen once. The CDR3 contains 14 residues. V trimming: 6 bases; J trimming: 4 bases; junction bases outside the gene matches: 6. CDR1 and CDR2 from the germline V gene are SGHVS and FQNEAQ. The data were taken from a study of T cells in narcolepsy. Study overall: Healthy controls were enrolled alongside patients with narcolepsy type 1 or type 2.

Sample: CD45RA- memory CD4+ T cells from PBMCs. This chain links TRBV7-8 with TRBJ1-1, with 9 bases lining up with TRBD1. The TCR originated in a human donor with narcolepsy. CDR3 sequence: CASRPTGGVTEAFF. CDR3 in DNA: TGTGCCAGCAGGCCAACAGGGGGCGTCACTGAAGCTTTCTTT.